The rows below give T cell receptor beta chains drawn from one sample of a study of cytomegalovirus exposure and HLA in healthy donors. Only in-frame clones appear in the TCRdb table, and some are missing; sequencing was by immunoSEQ multiplex PCR. The data hold under 150,000 clones, with about 76% observed a single time. The sample was PBMCs. These receptors were collected from a woman in her thirties or forties in good health and CMV-seronegative. The CDR3 runs from the conserved cysteine through the conserved F or W. The D gene is left open where the match is weak. The size of a clone is reported for some rows only, either as once, few or many, or as a class for expanded clones.

CDR3: CASSPGTSREGTQYF; DNA: TGTGCCAGCAGCCCAGGGACTAGTCGAGAAGGGACCCAGTACTTC; V: TRBV7-7; size: few; length: 15; D: TRBD2; J: TRBJ2-5
CDR3: CASRGGGLNSPLHF; DNA: TGTGCCAGCAGGGGGGGAGGGTTGAATTCACCCCTCCACTTT; V: TRBV6-6; size: NA; length: 14; D: NA; J: TRBJ1-6
CDR3: CASSMERTGGNTEAFF; DNA: TGTGCCAGTAGTATGGAAAGGACAGGGGGGAACACTGAAGCTTTCTTT; V: TRBV19; size: NA; length: 16; D: TRBD1; J: TRBJ1-1
CDR3: CASSESSLVYEQYF; DNA: TGCGCCAGCAGTGAGTCTAGTCTCGTCTACGAGCAGTACTTC; V: TRBV10-1; size: NA; length: 14; D: NA; J: TRBJ2-7
CDR3: CATSRDLRGGGTDTQYF; DNA: TGTGCCACCAGCAGAGATTTGCGCGGGGGGGGCACAGATACGCAGTATTTT; V: TRBV15; size: NA; length: 17; D: TRBD2; J: TRBJ2-3
CDR3: CASSTGLAGGPYEQYF; DNA: TGTGCCAGCAGCACGGGACTAGCGGGGGGACCCTACGAGCAGTACTTC; V: TRBV7-2; size: NA; length: 16; D: TRBD2; J: TRBJ2-7
CDR3: CAWSPMGTGGLTYGYTF; DNA: TGTGCCTGGAGTCCAATGGGGACAGGGGGTTTAACCTATGGCTACACCTTC; V: TRBV30; size: NA; length: 17; D: TRBD1; J: TRBJ1-2
CDR3: CASSLDQGARGGELFF; DNA: TGTGCCAGCAGCTTAGACCAGGGGGCCCGCGGCGGGGAGCTGTTTTTT; V: TRBV7-6; size: NA; length: 16; D: TRBD1; J: TRBJ2-2
CDR3: CAWIRVLGYTF; DNA: TGTGCCTGGATCCGTGTCCTTGGCTACACCTTC; V: TRBV30; size: NA; length: 11; D: NA; J: TRBJ1-2
CDR3: CASSPLGQHNQPQHF; DNA: TGTGCCAGCTCACCACTCGGACAGCACAATCAGCCCCAGCATTTT; V: TRBV18; size: NA; length: 15; D: NA; J: TRBJ1-5
CDR3: CASSFLQGLGTGELFF; DNA: TGCGCCAGCAGTTTTCTTCAGGGGCTAGGCACCGGGGAGCTGTTTTTT; V: TRBV5-1; size: NA; length: 16; D: NA; J: TRBJ2-2
CDR3: CASSSGQNYEQYF; DNA: TGTGCCAGCAGTTCGGGACAGAACTACGAGCAGTACTTC; V: TRBV6-5; size: few; length: 13; D: TRBD1; J: TRBJ2-7
CDR3: CASSRDRGLGNTEAFF; DNA: TGTGCCAGCAGCCGGGACAGGGGATTGGGCAACACTGAAGCTTTCTTT; V: TRBV13; size: NA; length: 16; D: TRBD1; J: TRBJ1-1
CDR3: CASSLAGGGHNSPLHF; DNA: TGTGCCAGCAGTTTAGCCGGAGGGGGCCATAATTCACCCCTCCACTTT; V: TRBV28; size: NA; length: 16; D: TRBD1; J: TRBJ1-6
CDR3: CASSDTYRAPGTQYF; DNA: TGTGCCAGCAGTGACACGTACAGGGCTCCGGGGACCCAGTACTTC; V: TRBV6-4; size: NA; length: 15; D: NA; J: TRBJ2-5
CDR3: CASMGRSLRDYGYTF; DNA: TGTGCCAGTATGGGCCGGTCCCTAAGAGACTATGGCTACACCTTC; V: TRBV19; size: few; length: 15; D: NA; J: TRBJ1-2
CDR3: CASPWGPSRGTQYF; DNA: TGTGCCAGCCCCTGGGGGCCGTCAAGAGGGACCCAGTACTTC; V: TRBV6-6; size: once; length: 14; D: NA; J: TRBJ2-5
CDR3: CASSPDTGELSPLHF; DNA: TGCGCCAGCAGCCCCGATACAGGGGAACTCTCACCCCTCCACTTT; V: TRBV5-1; size: many; length: 15; D: TRBD1; J: TRBJ1-6
CDR3: CASSQDRSGGPLYEQYF; DNA: TGCGCCAGCAGCCAAGATCGGAGCGGGGGGCCACTCTACGAGCAGTACTTC; V: TRBV4-3; size: NA; length: 17; D: TRBD2; J: TRBJ2-7
CDR3: CASSLWATGEQYF; DNA: TGTGCCAGCAGTTTATGGGCAACTGGCGAGCAGTACTTC; V: TRBV27; size: NA; length: 13; D: NA; J: TRBJ2-7
CDR3: CASSLAPPGMLGYTF; DNA: TGTGCCAGCAGTTTGGCCCCGCCAGGGATGCTTGGCTACACCTTC; V: TRBV27; size: NA; length: 15; D: NA; J: TRBJ1-2
CDR3: CASSFASGDYEQYF; DNA: TGCGCCAGCAGCTTCGCTAGCGGGGACTACGAGCAGTACTTC; V: TRBV5-1; size: few; length: 14; D: TRBD2; J: TRBJ2-7
CDR3: CSVARGYTEAFF; DNA: TGCAGCGTTGCCCGGGGGTACACTGAAGCTTTCTTT; V: TRBV29-1; size: NA; length: 12; D: NA; J: TRBJ1-1
CDR3: CASSLHSSTDTQYF; DNA: TGTGCCAGCAGCTTACACTCCTCTACAGATACGCAGTATTTT; V: TRBV7-9; size: NA; length: 14; D: NA; J: TRBJ2-3
CDR3: CASRLGGANNYGYTF; DNA: TGTGCCAGCAGGCTCGGAGGGGCTAATAACTATGGCTACACCTTC; V: TRBV2; size: NA; length: 15; D: NA; J: TRBJ1-2
CDR3: CASSAQGNEAFF; DNA: TGCGCCAGCAGTGCCCAGGGCAATGAAGCTTTCTTT; V: TRBV10-1; size: few; length: 12; D: NA; J: TRBJ1-1
CDR3: CASSGGGRNTIYF; DNA: TGTGCCAGCAGTGGGGGGGGGAGAAACACCATATATTTT; V: TRBV6-1; size: NA; length: 13; D: NA; J: TRBJ1-3
CDR3: CASSDGQVGYGDGYTF; DNA: TGTGCCAGCAGTGATGGACAGGTGGGGTACGGAGATGGCTACACCTTC; V: TRBV6-1; size: few; length: 16; D: TRBD1; J: TRBJ1-2
CDR3: CSVEVPGGYTF; DNA: TGCAGCGTTGAAGTACCGGGGGGCTACACCTTC; V: TRBV29-1; size: NA; length: 11; D: NA; J: TRBJ1-2
CDR3: CASSETFFATNEKLFF; DNA: TGTGCCAGCAGTGAAACATTCTTTGCAACTAATGAAAAACTGTTTTTT; V: TRBV6-1; size: few; length: 16; D: NA; J: TRBJ1-4
CDR3: CASSQTSGGPRQVTSTDTQYF; DNA: TGCGCCAGCAGCCAGACTAGCGGGGGGCCACGGCAGGTGACTAGCACAGATACGCAGTATTTT; V: TRBV4-1; size: NA; length: 21; D: TRBD2; J: TRBJ2-3
CDR3: CASSLVGGNTEAFF; DNA: TGTGCCAGCAGCTTAGTGGGGGGGAACACTGAAGCTTTCTTT; V: TRBV7-2; size: once; length: 14; D: NA; J: TRBJ1-1
CDR3: CASSQKGVRADTQYF; DNA: TGTGCCAGCAGCCAAAAGGGGGTTCGCGCAGATACGCAGTATTTT; V: TRBV5-4; size: NA; length: 15; D: NA; J: TRBJ2-3
CDR3: CASSLVDLPNSPLHF; DNA: TGTGCCAGCAGCCTAGTAGATTTACCGAATTCACCCCTCCACTTT; V: TRBV7-9; size: NA; length: 15; D: NA; J: TRBJ1-6
CDR3: CASSFGQDPPYEQYF; DNA: TGCGCCAGCAGCTTCGGACAGGACCCCCCCTACGAGCAGTACTTC; V: TRBV5-1; size: NA; length: 15; D: TRBD1; J: TRBJ2-7
CDR3: CASSLLAGGRGKETQYF; DNA: TGTGCCAGCAGCTTGCTAGCGGGGGGCCGTGGTAAGGAGACCCAGTACTTC; V: TRBV7-9; size: few; length: 17; D: TRBD2; J: TRBJ2-5
CDR3: CASSGERGYGYTF; DNA: TGTGCCAGTTCGGGCGAACGGGGCTATGGCTACACCTTC; V: TRBV6-4; size: NA; length: 13; D: NA; J: TRBJ1-2
CDR3: CASSLVQGADTQYF; DNA: TGTGCCAGCAGCTTGGTTCAGGGGGCAGATACGCAGTATTTT; V: TRBV5-4; size: once; length: 14; D: TRBD1; J: TRBJ2-3
CDR3: CASSRDNYGYTF; DNA: TGTGCCAGCAGCAGGGATAACTATGGCTACACCTTC; V: TRBV2; size: NA; length: 12; D: NA; J: TRBJ1-2
CDR3: CASGARGAGGLQETQYF; DNA: TGTGCTAGTGGTGCCCGGGGGGCGGGGGGCCTCCAAGAGACCCAGTACTTC; V: TRBV12-5; size: NA; length: 17; D: TRBD2; J: TRBJ2-5
CDR3: CASSLLGGTYNEQFF; DNA: TGTGCCAGCAGCTTATTAGGGGGAACCTACAATGAGCAGTTCTTC; V: TRBV7-3; size: once; length: 15; D: NA; J: TRBJ2-1
CDR3: CASSFHGQGDQETQYF; DNA: TGTGCCAGCAGTTTCCACGGACAGGGGGACCAAGAGACCCAGTACTTC; V: TRBV27; size: NA; length: 16; D: TRBD1; J: TRBJ2-5
CDR3: CASSPRTGGTEAFF; DNA: TGTGCCAGCAGCCCGCGGACAGGGGGAACTGAAGCTTTCTTT; V: TRBV9; size: NA; length: 14; D: TRBD1; J: TRBJ1-1
CDR3: CASSLGQGYIYEQYF; DNA: TGTGCCAGCAGCTTAGGACAGGGCTACATCTACGAGCAGTACTTC; V: TRBV7-6; size: NA; length: 15; D: TRBD1; J: TRBJ2-7
CDR3: CASSVRRGTDTQYF; DNA: TGTGCCAGCAGCGTGAGGCGGGGCACAGATACGCAGTATTTT; V: TRBV9; size: NA; length: 14; D: NA; J: TRBJ2-3
CDR3: CASMRGGEDTQYF; DNA: TGTGCCAGCATGCGGGGGGGCGAAGATACGCAGTATTTT; V: TRBV6-5; size: NA; length: 13; D: TRBD2; J: TRBJ2-3
CDR3: CSAETGYGYTF; DNA: TGCAGTGCGGAAACAGGGTATGGCTACACCTTC; V: TRBV20-1; size: few; length: 11; D: NA; J: TRBJ1-2
CDR3: CASSLGTGTGLWGQPQHF; DNA: TGTGCCAGCAGCCTTGGAACCGGGACAGGGCTTTGGGGTCAGCCCCAGCATTTT; V: TRBV5-6; size: NA; length: 18; D: TRBD1; J: TRBJ1-5
CDR3: CSGNRQILSYNEQFF; DNA: TGCAGCGGTAACCGACAGATCCTCTCCTACAATGAGCAGTTCTTC; V: TRBV29-1; size: NA; length: 15; D: NA; J: TRBJ2-1
CDR3: CASSLGGTATLGEQFF; DNA: TGCGCCAGCAGCTTGGGAGGGACTGCAACCCTCGGTGAGCAGTTCTTC; V: TRBV5-1; size: NA; length: 16; D: NA; J: TRBJ2-1